This T cell receptor (beta chain) appears in the sequencing data of a study of monozygotic twins with inflammatory bowel disease. Broader study findings: Especially where disease activity was present, IBD patients had fewer clonotypes in common with others than healthy twins did.

RNA in its total form was extracted from whole blood, and T cells were not sorted. CDR1 is SQVTM and CDR2 is ANQGSEA in the germline V gene. The CDR3 runs 14 residues. Total RNA, at roughly 3.5 ug, went into every TCR library. UMIs were attached via template switching, each with a 6-nucleotide sample barcode. TCRdb re-analyzed the 5' RACE reads; it lists each CDR3 protein once, without DNA. The sample table includes about 450,000 distinct CDR3 sequences. A word on this clonotype: Its antigen is currently unknown.

The receptor's source is a human donor with ulcerative colitis or Crohn's disease, or a healthy co-twin of an affected twin (not recorded which). The rearrangement joins TRBV29-1 to TRBJ1-1; the D gene TCRdb calls, TRBD1, cannot be checked with no DNA. The sequencing input was blood. Here the CDR3 reads CSVRLTGMNTEAFF.